The entry below gives a single T cell receptor beta chain sequence along with its context. Some clones are missing from TCRdb's copy, which holds only in-frame ones; the method was immunoSEQ multiplex PCR. The table has about 140,000 clones, around 87% seen once. This sample was included in a study of blood T cell repertoires in COVID-19. Study as a whole: Material from acute and convalescent COVID-19 was sourced from the United States, Italy and Spain. In each case, the material was cDNA or gDNA derived from T cells, B-cell-depleted T cells, or PBMCs.

Looked up from germline, CDR1 is SGHTA and CDR2 is FQGNSA. This CDR3 is 12 amino acids long. Trimming stripped 3 bases from V and 1 base from J, with 4 bases between. The V and J genes are TRBV7-2 and TRBJ2-7; D remains ambiguous. The sample consisted of peripheral blood. The sequence was obtained from a woman aged 50 to 65 with active or convalescent COVID-19. The chain's CDR3 is CASSFVSYEQYF. DNA for the CDR3: TGTGCCAGCAGCTTTGTATCCTACGAGCAGTACTTC. Full variable domain (missing parts from reference TRBV7-2 and TRBJ2-7): GAGVSQSPSNKVTEKGKDVELRCDPISGHTALYWYRQSLGQGLEFLIYFQGNSAPDKSGLPSDRFSAERTGGSVSTLTIQRTQQEDSAVYLCASSFVSYEQYFGPGTRLTVT.